Given below is one TCR beta chain in context. This record comes from a study of technical replicates of blood from a few donors. The V end lost 2 bases, the J end lost 7 bases, and 8 bases lay between the germline ends. The CDR3 consists of 12 residues. CDR1 MNHNY and CDR2 SVGAGI come from the germline V gene (reference sequence). Produced via immunoSEQ multiplex PCR; TCRdb's table is partial and in-frame only. In the table there are 80,000 to 95,000 clones, 90% to 95% of which are singletons. The receptor's source is a human donor in good health. The genes are TRBV6-6 and TRBJ1-2; the D is unclear. Material for sequencing was T cells isolated from PBMCs. The CDR3 DNA sequence: TGTGCCAGCAGTTACGACAATCGTGGCTACACCTTC. Protein sequence: CASSYDNRGYTF.